Below, 31 T cell receptor beta chains from the same sample are listed, as sequenced in a study of T cell changes during pregnancy in multiple sclerosis. TCRdb's table, derived via immunoSEQ multiplex PCR, lists solely in-frame clones and lacks some. This table has around 96,000 clones, roughly 93% appearing once. The material was peripheral blood, obtained in the first trimester of pregnancy. These receptors were taken from a female donor with multiple sclerosis, enrolled in a pregnancy study.

The chain employs TRBV5-4 and TRBJ2-5; possible D gene TRBD1, 6 bases. There are 13 residues in the CDR3. Trimming shortened V by 4 bases and J by 3 bases, and 10 bases separated the two germline ends. Per the germline V gene, CDR1 is SGHNT and CDR2 is YYREEE (reference sequence). The CDR3 DNA sequence: TGTGCCAGCAGCATGGGACACAAAGAGACCCAGTACTTC. It is translated as CASSMGHKETQYF.

The chain employs TRBV7-9 and TRBJ2-5; 8 bases are shared with TRBD1. CDR3 length equals 15 residues. The trim removed 8 bases at V and 5 bases at J, leaving 13 bases unmatched. CDR1 SEHNR and CDR2 FQNEAQ come from the germline V gene (reference sequence). As DNA, the CDR3 is TGTGCCAGCGGCCACGGCAGGGGGCAGGTGGAGACCCAGTACTTC. It encodes CASGHGRGQVETQYF.

The chain recombines TRBV6-1 with TRBJ2-3, with TRBD1 identical over 7 bases. Germline-derived CDR1 and CDR2 are MNHNS and SASEGT. The V gene end was trimmed by 7 bases and the J gene end by 5 bases; junction bases not matched to a gene: 12. The CDR3 has 15 residues. The chain's CDR3 is CASTLNGQVRDTQYF. The CDR3 DNA reads as TGTGCCAGCACCCTGAACGGACAGGTCCGAGATACGCAGTATTTT.

This clone has a single count. V usage is TRBV7-9 and J usage is TRBJ2-7, with D possibly matching TRBD1 (6 bases). CDR3 size: 13 residues. The V gene lost 4 bases and the J gene lost 6 bases, with 13 bases spanning the gap. The germline gives CDR1 SEHNR, CDR2 FQNEAQ (reference sequence). The CDR3 DNA is TGTGCCAGCAGCTCTTCTACAGGGAGCGAGCAGTACTTC. Translated, it gives CASSSSTGSEQYF.

The chain recombines TRBV7-8 with TRBJ2-7, with D tentatively TRBD2 (6 bases). CDR1 SGHVS and CDR2 FQNEAQ come from the germline V gene. Trimming stripped 5 bases from V and 0 bases from J, with 14 bases between. The CDR3 length is 15 residues. The CDR3 nucleotides are TGTGCCAGCAGCCGGGACTCATTGAGCTCCTACGAGCAGTACTTC. Amino acid sequence: CASSRDSLSSYEQYF. Filled out from reference TRBV7-8 and TRBJ2-7, the complete variable domain reads GAGVSQSPRYKVAKRGQDVALRCDPISGHVSLFWYQQALGQGPEFLTYFQNEAQLDKSGLPSDRFFAERPEGSVSTLKIQRTQQEDSAVYLCASSRDSLSSYEQYFGPGTRLTVT.

CDR3 amino acids: CASSLDNRDTDTQYF. CDR3 DNA sequence: TGTGCCAGCAGCTTAGACAACAGGGACACAGATACGCAGTATTTT. V usage is TRBV11-2 and J usage is TRBJ2-3; TRBD1 is a possible D gene (6 bases). Looked up from germline, CDR1 is SGHAT and CDR2 is FQNNGV. The CDR3 is made up of 15 amino acids. V lost 0 bases and J lost 2, with 9 bases in between.

J is TRBJ2-2 and V is TRBV25-1; TRBD1 matches 9 bases. CDR3 length equals 16 residues. J was trimmed by 3 bases and V by 3 bases; bases with no gene match: 5. Germline CDR1 and CDR2: MGHDK and SYGVNS. In DNA form, the CDR3 reads TGTGCCAGCAGTGACCGGGACAGGGACGACACCGGGGAGCTGTTTTTT. It specifies CASSDRDRDDTGELFF. Together with reference TRBV25-1 and TRBJ2-2, the CDR3 gives the full variable domain: EADIYQTPRYLVIGTGKKITLECSQTMGHDKMYWYQQDPGMELHLIHYSYGVNSTEKGDLSSESTVSRIRTEHFPLTLESARPSHTSQYLCASSDRDRDDTGELFFGEGSRLTVL.

The rearrangement links TRBV19 to TRBJ2-5; 10 bases are a match to TRBD1. The CDR3 spans 19 residues. The germline gives CDR1 LNHDA, CDR2 SQIVND (reference sequence). The trim removed 6 bases at V and 5 bases at J, leaving 21 bases unmatched. CDR3 DNA: TGTGCCAGTAGAAGAAAGGGCCCAAAGGACAGGGGGAGGTTTGAGACCCAGTACTTC. Translation gives CASRRKGPKDRGRFETQYF.

This rearrangement joins TRBV25-1 to TRBJ2-3; maybe TRBD2 (6 bases). Trimming shortened V by 1 base and J by 1 base, and 9 bases separated the two germline ends. Germline V gene sequence: CDR1 MGHDK, CDR2 SYGVNS. This CDR3 has 15 amino acids. CDR3 bases: TGTGCCAGCAGTGAATTTGAGCGGGGCACAGATACGCAGTATTTT. Amino acids: CASSEFERGTDTQYF.

V is TRBV12-5 and J is TRBJ1-5; perhaps TRBD1 as D (5 bases). Germline CDR1 is LGHNT and CDR2 is FRNRAP. V was pared by 3 bases and J by 2 bases, with 26 bases between. The CDR3 totals 20 residues. The CDR3 sequence is CASGFGKGQGRFMGNQPQHF. The CDR3 DNA is TGTGCTAGTGGTTTCGGAAAGGGGCAGGGAAGGTTTATGGGCAATCAGCCCCAGCATTTT.

This rearrangement joins TRBV6-1 to TRBJ2-7, with a possible D match to TRBD1 (5 bases). V was pared by 2 bases and J by 2 bases, with 19 bases between. Looked up from germline, CDR1 is MNHNS and CDR2 is SASEGT. The CDR3 extends over 17 amino acids. Here the CDR3 DNA reads TGTGCCAGCAGTGAATATGGGGCAGCTACTCCAACCTACGAGCAGTACTTC. It codes for CASSEYGAATPTYEQYF.

This sequence joins TRBV5-1 and TRBJ2-7, with D unresolved. The germline V and J ends were trimmed by 0 bases and 0 bases, with 10 bases remaining between them. CDR3 length equals 15 residues. From germline, CDR1 is SGHRS and CDR2 YFSETQ. In nucleotides, the CDR3 is TGCGCCAGCAGCTTGGGGTCAGGTGTCTCCTACGAGCAGTACTTC. Its protein product is CASSLGSGVSYEQYF.

The chain carries TRBV9 and TRBJ1-1; D might be TRBD1 (5 bases). Germline lookup yields CDR1 SGDLS and CDR2 YYNGEE. The ends were cut back, 2 bases at V and 7 bases at J, with 18 bases in the middle. CDR3 length: 15 residues. CDR3 bases: TGTGCCAGCAGCGTGTCCGGGACTCAGATGGATGAAGCTTTCTTT. The encoded protein is CASSVSGTQMDEAFF.

The chain couples TRBV5-1 to TRBJ2-3, with 9 positions matching TRBD1. CDR3 size: 17 residues. Germline values: CDR1 SGHRS, CDR2 YFSETQ. V lost 0 bases, J lost 5 bases, and 10 bases stayed unmatched. CDR3 sequence reads: CASSLVGTGITGDTQYF. CDR3 DNA sequence: TGCGCCAGCAGCTTGGTCGGGACAGGGATCACGGGAGATACGCAGTATTTT.

The chain links TRBV5-1 to TRBJ2-7, with TRBD1 identical over 8 bases. There are 13 residues in the CDR3. Per germline, CDR1 SGHRS and CDR2 YFSETQ. With V trimmed by 1 base and J by 3 bases, 0 bases remained unmatched. Here the CDR3 reads CASSLTGGYEQYF. CDR3 nucleotides: TGCGCCAGCAGCTTGACAGGGGGCTACGAGCAGTACTTC.

The chain couples TRBV14 to TRBJ1-2; tentatively, D is TRBD1 (6 bases). The germline CDR1 and CDR2 sequences are SGHDN and FVKESK. V was pared by 4 bases and J by 5 bases, with 8 bases between. There are 12 residues in the CDR3. CDR3 sequence reads: CASSRDNYGYTF. The CDR3 region has the DNA TGTGCCAGCAGCCGGGACAATTATGGCTACACCTTC.

A single count supports this clone. V and J are TRBV9 and TRBJ1-1; D is perhaps TRBD1 (5 bases). The CDR3 consists of 15 residues. Germline-derived CDR1 and CDR2 are SGDLS and YYNGEE. V was pared by 0 bases and J by 4 bases, with 13 bases between. The CDR3 coding sequence is TGTGCCAGCAGCGTAGAAACAGGTCAAGGCACTGAAGCTTTCTTT. Translation: CASSVETGQGTEAFF.

The chain combines TRBV6-5 with TRBJ2-5, with D possibly TRBD1 on 7 matching bases. The CDR3 extends over 13 amino acids. Germline V gene lookup returns CDR1 MNHEY and CDR2 SVGAGI. Trimming took 11 bases from V and 4 from J, leaving 17 bases between them. In DNA form, the CDR3 reads TGTGCCGCAGGGGGGCTAGGAGGAGAGACCCAGTACTTC. Its protein product is CAAGGLGGETQYF.

The V and J genes are TRBV15 and TRBJ1-2; D uncertain. This CDR3 region has 15 residues. Trimming removed 0 bases at V and 2 bases at J, with 10 bases between. Germline CDR1 and CDR2: LNHNV and YYDKDF (reference sequence). The CDR3 nucleotides read TGTGCCACCAGCAGAGAAGCAAGTGCGAACTATGGCTACACCTTC. It codes for CATSREASANYGYTF.

A single count supports this clone. The chain combines TRBV2 with TRBJ2-7, with a weak D call TRBD1 (5 bases). Trimming took off 5 bases at V and 5 bases at J, with 19 bases between the two ends. CDR3 size: 15 residues. The germline V gene encodes CDR1 SNHLY and CDR2 FYNNEI. CDR3 amino acids: CASSRRQLGPDEQYF. CDR3 bases: TGTGCCAGCAGTCGTAGACAGTTGGGCCCGGACGAGCAGTACTTC. Based on the CDR3 plus reference TRBV2 and TRBJ2-7, the full variable domain is EPEVTQTPSHQVTQMGQEVILRCVPISNHLYFYWYRQILGQKVEFLVSFYNNEISEKSEIFDDQFSVERPDGSNFTLKIRSTKLEDSAMYFCASSRRQLGPDEQYFGPGTRLTVT.

The rearrangement uses TRBV4-1 and TRBJ2-3; no definite D call. Trimming took 7 bases from V and 4 from J, leaving 9 bases between them. Germline CDR1 reads MGHRA; CDR2 reads YSYEKL. The CDR3 extends over 12 amino acids. The CDR3 region is CASTSPADTQYF. The CDR3 region has the DNA TGCGCCAGCACCTCCCCGGCAGATACGCAGTATTTT.

V usage is TRBV5-5 and J usage is TRBJ1-1; D uncertain. This CDR3 has 13 amino acids. Germline assignment: CDR1 SGHKS and CDR2 YYEKEE (reference sequence). V gave up 4 bases and J gave up 9 bases, with 16 bases separating them. For the CDR3, the DNA is TGTGCCAGCAGCGGAGATTTGACGGGGAAAGCTTTCTTT. It yields the protein CASSGDLTGKAFF.

The rearrangement joins TRBV23-1 to TRBJ1-1; 9 bases agree with TRBD1. TRBV23-1 is filed as an ORF, its function uncertain. The CDR3 loop spans 16 amino acids. The trim removed 2 bases at V and 1 base at J, leaving 5 bases unmatched. CDR3 coding DNA: TGCGCCAGCAGTCAAACAGGGGGCGTTTGGAACACTGAAGCTTTCTTT. Protein sequence: CASSQTGGVWNTEAFF.

The genes are TRBV19 and TRBJ2-5; D is unclear. Per the germline V gene, CDR1 is LNHDA and CDR2 is SQIVND (reference sequence). This CDR3 comprises 14 residues. The germline V and J ends were trimmed by 5 bases and 1 base, with 11 bases remaining between them. DNA of the CDR3: TGTGCCAGTAGTCTCGGATCGGGCCAAGAGACCCAGTACTTC. This codes for CASSLGSGQETQYF.

This rearrangement joins TRBV7-9 to TRBJ2-2; D may be TRBD2 (6 bases). This CDR3 region has 15 residues. Germline CDR1 is SEHNR and CDR2 is FQNEAQ (reference sequence). V was pared by 2 bases and J by 6 bases, with 13 bases between. The CDR3 reads CASSLSGGRAGELFF. The CDR3 coding sequence is TGTGCCAGCAGCTTATCCGGGGGAAGGGCCGGGGAGCTGTTTTTT.

The V gene is TRBV4-2, the J gene TRBJ1-4; possibly TRBD1 for D (5 bases). This CDR3 contains 15 residues. CDR1 LGHNA and CDR2 YNFKEQ come from the germline V gene. V was trimmed by 3 bases and J by 4 bases, leaving 12 bases between them. The CDR3 sequence: CASSQAQEYNEKLFF. The CDR3 DNA sequence: TGTGCCAGCAGCCAGGCACAGGAGTATAATGAAAAACTGTTTTTT.

About this clone: Other DNA sequences in the same sample also yield this CDR3. This CDR3 reads CASSADRDTEAFF. CDR3 coding DNA: TGTGCCAGCAGTGCCGACAGGGACACTGAAGCTTTCTTT. V is TRBV2 and J is TRBJ1-1, with 7 bases fitting TRBD1. The CDR3 totals 13 residues. Germline CDR1 and CDR2: SNHLY and FYNNEI. J gave up 3 bases and V 4 bases, and 2 bases lay outside the gene matches.

V and J are TRBV9 and TRBJ2-7; D is uncertain. The germline V and J ends were trimmed by 0 bases and 0 bases, with 7 bases remaining between them. The CDR3 has 14 residues. Germline lookup yields CDR1 SGDLS and CDR2 YYNGEE. The CDR3: CASSVGSSSYEQYF. The DNA of the CDR3 is TGTGCCAGCAGCGTAGGGTCGAGCTCCTACGAGCAGTACTTC.

The chain is built from TRBV5-4 and TRBJ2-1; TRBD2 agrees at 13 bases. The germline gives CDR1 SGHNT, CDR2 YYREEE (reference sequence). V dropped 0 bases and J dropped 6; count of bases not matched to a gene: 15. The CDR3 runs 20 residues. CDR3 bases: TGTGCCAGCAGCTTGGGACTAGCGGGGGGCCTCGTATTTAACTCCAATGAGCAGTTCTTC. It encodes CASSLGLAGGLVFNSNEQFF.

J is TRBJ1-6 and V is TRBV14; TRBD1 matches 9 bases. The CDR3 contains 14 residues. V trimming: 5 bases; J trimming: 7 bases; junction bases outside the gene matches: 3. Germline CDR1 reads SGHDN; CDR2 reads FVKESK. For the CDR3, the DNA is TGTGCCAGCAGCGCCGGGACAGGGAATTCACCCCTCCACTTT. Its protein is CASSAGTGNSPLHF.

This clone has a single count. The V call is TRBV6-1, the J call TRBJ2-1, with D perhaps matching TRBD2 (5 bases). Germline V gene data show CDR1 as MNHNS and CDR2 as SASEGT. V was cut by 7 bases and J by 9 bases, with 22 bases left in between. The CDR3 runs to 15 residues. The CDR3 loop is CASTPDYVQIGEQFF. CDR3 DNA sequence: TGTGCCAGCACCCCAGACTACGTCCAAATAGGTGAGCAGTTCTTC.